This is a list of T cell receptor beta chains from one sample in a study of regulatory T cells in long-lasting Graves disease. TCRdb re-called the multiplex PCR reads through MiXCR, storing one row per CDR3 protein. The profile shows 500,000 or so distinct CDR3 sequences, 16% of them singletons. These same data were also listed under a study on T cells in Graves' hyperthyroidism and ophthalmopathy.

Sample: peripheral blood mononuclear cells (PBMCs), taken at new diagnosis, from a patient treated with antithyroid drugs. These receptors originate from a man aged 35 to 55 with Graves disease. Each CDR3 is given with its conserved first and last residue. Each record gives: clone size, V gene, D gene, J gene, CDR3 DNA, CDR3 protein. A D gene is named only where the DNA matches it firmly. Some rows have no size entry. The others give once, few or many, or a class for an expanded clone.

clone_size: .; v_call: TRBV2; d_call: TRBD1; j_call: TRBJ1-3; cdr3_nt: TGTGCCACAGACAGGGAATCTGGAAACACCATATATTTT; cdr3_aa: CATDRESGNTIYF
clone_size: few; v_call: TRBV19; d_call: .; j_call: TRBJ2-4; cdr3_nt: TGTGCCAGTACCTCTCCGGGGGACAGAAAAAACATTCAGTACTTC; cdr3_aa: CASTSPGDRKNIQYF
clone_size: few; v_call: TRBV7-9; d_call: .; j_call: TRBJ1-1; cdr3_nt: TGTGCCAGCAGCCCTGGGTTACCAGATGAAGCTTTCTTT; cdr3_aa: CASSPGLPDEAFF
clone_size: .; v_call: TRBV20-1; d_call: TRBD2; j_call: TRBJ2-5; cdr3_nt: TGCAGTGCTAACCCTTTATTTGGCGGGAGGGCGGAGACCCAGTACTTC; cdr3_aa: CSANPLFGGRAETQYF
clone_size: many; v_call: TRBV10-2; d_call: .; j_call: TRBJ1-1; cdr3_nt: TGCGCCAGCAGTGCTTTCACTGAAGCTTTCTTT; cdr3_aa: CASSAFTEAFF
clone_size: many; v_call: TRBV5-1; d_call: .; j_call: TRBJ2-1; cdr3_nt: TGCGCCAGCAGCTTGGGGCAGGTCACCTACAATGAGCAGTTCTTC; cdr3_aa: CASSLGQVTYNEQFF
clone_size: many; v_call: TRBV15; d_call: .; j_call: TRBJ2-3; cdr3_nt: TGTGCCACCAGCAGAGATCTGACGTCACTGAGAGATACGCAGTATTTT; cdr3_aa: CATSRDLTSLRDTQYF
clone_size: many; v_call: TRBV6-1; d_call: .; j_call: TRBJ1-6; cdr3_nt: TGTGCCAGCAGTGATGAGGAGAGCTCCTATAATTCACCCCTCCACTTT; cdr3_aa: CASSDEESSYNSPLHF
clone_size: many; v_call: TRBV5-1; d_call: TRBD2; j_call: TRBJ2-1; cdr3_nt: TGCGCCAGCAGGCTAGCGGGAGTCAATGAGCAGTTCTTC; cdr3_aa: CASRLAGVNEQFF
clone_size: few; v_call: TRBV7-3; d_call: .; j_call: TRBJ2-5; cdr3_nt: TGTGCCAGCAGCTTAGGACATTTGGAGACCCAGTACTTC; cdr3_aa: CASSLGHLETQYF
clone_size: many; v_call: TRBV28; d_call: .; j_call: TRBJ2-1; cdr3_nt: TGTGCCAGCAGTTTCTTTCGACAGGACTACAATGAGCAGTTCTTC; cdr3_aa: CASSFFRQDYNEQFF
clone_size: many; v_call: TRBV20-1; d_call: TRBD2; j_call: TRBJ2-5; cdr3_nt: TGCAGTGCTAGGGACCCCGGGACTAGAGGGGAGACCCAGTACTTC; cdr3_aa: CSARDPGTRGETQYF
clone_size: few; v_call: TRBV6-1; d_call: .; j_call: TRBJ1-2; cdr3_nt: TGTGCCAGCAGTACCACAGGTTTCAGTGGCTACACCTTC; cdr3_aa: CASSTTGFSGYTF
clone_size: many; v_call: TRBV10-3; d_call: .; j_call: TRBJ2-7; cdr3_nt: TGTGCCATCAGGGAGACAGGCCACGAGCAGTACTTC; cdr3_aa: CAIRETGHEQYF
clone_size: many; v_call: TRBV11-2; d_call: .; j_call: TRBJ2-1; cdr3_nt: TGTGCCAGCAGCTCCACCCTTCGACTGGGCTCCTACAATGAGCAGTTCTTC; cdr3_aa: CASSSTLRLGSYNEQFF
clone_size: .; v_call: TRBV11-2; d_call: TRBD1; j_call: TRBJ1-2; cdr3_nt: TGTGCCAGCAGCTCGGACAGGTCGACTTATGGCTACACCTTC; cdr3_aa: CASSSDRSTYGYTF
clone_size: many; v_call: TRBV6-2/TRBV6-3; d_call: .; j_call: TRBJ2-4; cdr3_nt: TGTGCCAGCAGTGAACCGACACGAGTAGCCAAAAACATTCAGTACTTC; cdr3_aa: CASSEPTRVAKNIQYF
clone_size: .; v_call: TRBV19; d_call: .; j_call: TRBJ2-2; cdr3_nt: TGTGCCAGTAGTATCTGGGCTGGGGAGCTGTTTTTT; cdr3_aa: CASSIWAGELFF
clone_size: few; v_call: TRBV19; d_call: TRBD1; j_call: TRBJ2-7; cdr3_nt: TGTGCCACCTCGGACAGGAGTACCTACGAGCAGTACTTC; cdr3_aa: CATSDRSTYEQYF
clone_size: .; v_call: TRBV6-2/TRBV6-3; d_call: .; j_call: TRBJ2-6; cdr3_nt: TGTGCCAGCAGACGATCCGGGACGACCGGGGCCAACGTCCTGGCTTTC; cdr3_aa: CASRRSGTTGANVLAF
clone_size: many; v_call: TRBV2; d_call: .; j_call: TRBJ1-3; cdr3_nt: TGTGCCAGCAGTGTTCTGAGGGGCTCTGGAAACACCATATATTTT; cdr3_aa: CASSVLRGSGNTIYF
clone_size: many; v_call: TRBV28; d_call: .; j_call: TRBJ1-1; cdr3_nt: TGTGCCAGCAGTTCTAGCCCCGCGTTTGAAGCTTTCTTT; cdr3_aa: CASSSSPAFEAFF
clone_size: .; v_call: TRBV5-1; d_call: TRBD2; j_call: TRBJ2-1; cdr3_nt: TGCGCCAGCAGCCAAGGGACTAGCGGGAAGGGTGAGCAGTTCTTC; cdr3_aa: CASSQGTSGKGEQFF
clone_size: many; v_call: TRBV7-9; d_call: TRBD1; j_call: TRBJ2-7; cdr3_nt: TGTGCCAGCAGCCGCCGGGACAGGGACTACGAGCAGTACTTC; cdr3_aa: CASSRRDRDYEQYF
clone_size: .; v_call: TRBV20-1; d_call: TRBD2; j_call: TRBJ2-1; cdr3_nt: TGCAGTGCTCCCGGGACTAGCGGGAGATATGAGCAGTCCTTC; cdr3_aa: CSAPGTSGRYEQSF
clone_size: .; v_call: TRBV30; d_call: .; j_call: TRBJ2-7; cdr3_nt: TGTGCCTGGAGTTACCGACCCAATCCGCCGGGACCGGCCAACGAGCAGTACTTC; cdr3_aa: CAWSYRPNPPGPANEQYF
clone_size: many; v_call: TRBV10-3; d_call: TRBD1; j_call: TRBJ1-1; cdr3_nt: TGTGCCATCAGGGATGGGACAGGACTAAACACTGAAGCTTTCTTT; cdr3_aa: CAIRDGTGLNTEAFF
clone_size: many; v_call: TRBV5-1; d_call: .; j_call: TRBJ2-5; cdr3_nt: TGTGCCAGCAGCTCGGTCGGCCAAGAGACCCAGTACTTC; cdr3_aa: CASSSVGQETQYF
clone_size: few; v_call: TRBV10-3; d_call: .; j_call: TRBJ2-3; cdr3_nt: TGTGCCATCAGATGGACGGACACAGATACGCAGTATTTT; cdr3_aa: CAIRWTDTDTQYF
clone_size: many; v_call: TRBV28; d_call: TRBD2; j_call: TRBJ2-1; cdr3_nt: TGTGCCAGCAGTTTACGGACTGGGCTAGCGGGGGTTGAGCAGTTCTTC; cdr3_aa: CASSLRTGLAGVEQFF
clone_size: many; v_call: TRBV2; d_call: .; j_call: TRBJ2-5; cdr3_nt: TGTGCCAGCAGTTATAATAGCGGAAGATGGGGAGAGACCCAGTACTTC; cdr3_aa: CASSYNSGRWGETQYF
clone_size: many; v_call: TRBV12-5; d_call: .; j_call: TRBJ2-1; cdr3_nt: TGTGCTAGTGGTTTCTTCGACCCCCAGTTCTTC; cdr3_aa: CASGFFDPQFF
clone_size: many; v_call: TRBV18; d_call: TRBD1; j_call: TRBJ2-7; cdr3_nt: TGTGCCAGCTCCCCCGGGACAGGGGGGGTAGAGCAGTACTTC; cdr3_aa: CASSPGTGGVEQYF
clone_size: many; v_call: TRBV7-9; d_call: TRBD2; j_call: TRBJ2-1; cdr3_nt: TGTGCCAGCCAAAGGTCTAGCGGGTTGTATGAGCAGTTCTTC; cdr3_aa: CASQRSSGLYEQFF
clone_size: many; v_call: TRBV5-1; d_call: TRBD1; j_call: TRBJ2-1; cdr3_nt: TGCGCCAGCGGACGGTCCGGGACAGGGATTGGTGAGCAGTTCTTC; cdr3_aa: CASGRSGTGIGEQFF
clone_size: .; v_call: TRBV5-1; d_call: .; j_call: TRBJ2-2; cdr3_nt: TGCGCCAGCAGCTTGGGTCGGGATACGCGCACCGGGGAGCTGTTTTTT; cdr3_aa: CASSLGRDTRTGELFF
clone_size: many; v_call: TRBV28; d_call: TRBD2; j_call: TRBJ2-1; cdr3_nt: TGTGCCAGCACCACGCCAGGACTAGCGATATACAATGAGCAGTTCTTC; cdr3_aa: CASTTPGLAIYNEQFF
clone_size: many; v_call: TRBV11-3; d_call: .; j_call: TRBJ1-1; cdr3_nt: TGTGCCAGCAGCCCACGGGGGGGGGCGCGGACTGAAGCTTTCTTT; cdr3_aa: CASSPRGGARTEAFF
clone_size: .; v_call: TRBV6-9; d_call: TRBD1; j_call: TRBJ2-4; cdr3_nt: TGTGCCAGCAGTTACTTATCAGTGACAGGGGCCAAAAACATTCAGTACTTC; cdr3_aa: CASSYLSVTGAKNIQYF
clone_size: .; v_call: TRBV20-1; d_call: TRBD2; j_call: TRBJ2-1; cdr3_nt: TGCAGTGATAGCGGGAGGCCGGGATACAATGAGCAGTTCTTC; cdr3_aa: CSDSGRPGYNEQFF
clone_size: many; v_call: TRBV5-1; d_call: TRBD1; j_call: TRBJ2-5; cdr3_nt: TGCGCCAGCAGCTTGGGCGTGACAGGGGGCTCCCAAGAGACCCAGTACTTC; cdr3_aa: CASSLGVTGGSQETQYF
clone_size: few; v_call: TRBV7-8; d_call: TRBD1; j_call: TRBJ1-4; cdr3_nt: TGTGCCAGCAGCTGGGCGGAGGGACAGAGGAATGAAAAACTGTTTTTT; cdr3_aa: CASSWAEGQRNEKLFF
clone_size: many; v_call: TRBV5-1; d_call: .; j_call: TRBJ1-1; cdr3_nt: TGCGCCAGCACTCAAGGCAGACTGAACACTGAAGCTTTCTTT; cdr3_aa: CASTQGRLNTEAFF
clone_size: many; v_call: TRBV7-9; d_call: TRBD1; j_call: TRBJ1-2; cdr3_nt: TGTGCCAGCAGCTTAGCGGGACAGGACTATGGCTACACCTTC; cdr3_aa: CASSLAGQDYGYTF
clone_size: many; v_call: TRBV11-2; d_call: .; j_call: TRBJ2-5; cdr3_nt: TGTGCCAGCAGCTTAAGAGGGGGACAAGAGACCCAGTACTTC; cdr3_aa: CASSLRGGQETQYF
clone_size: .; v_call: TRBV29-1; d_call: .; j_call: TRBJ1-5; cdr3_nt: TGCAGCGTTGACCCTGACGGGGAAGGAAATCAGCCCCAGCATTTT; cdr3_aa: CSVDPDGEGNQPQHF
clone_size: few; v_call: TRBV29-1; d_call: .; j_call: TRBJ2-7; cdr3_nt: TGCAGCGTTGCTCAACCGCCCTCCTACGAGCAGTACTTC; cdr3_aa: CSVAQPPSYEQYF